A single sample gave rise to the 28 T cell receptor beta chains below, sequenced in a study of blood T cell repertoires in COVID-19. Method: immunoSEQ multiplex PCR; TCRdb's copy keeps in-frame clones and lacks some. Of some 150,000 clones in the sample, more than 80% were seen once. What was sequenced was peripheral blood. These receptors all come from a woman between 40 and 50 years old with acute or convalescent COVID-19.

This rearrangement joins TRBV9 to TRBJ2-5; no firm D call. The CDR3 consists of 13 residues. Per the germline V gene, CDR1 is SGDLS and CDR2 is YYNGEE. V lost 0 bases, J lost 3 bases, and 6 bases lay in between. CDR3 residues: CASSVAPKETQYF. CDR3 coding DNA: TGTGCCAGCAGCGTAGCCCCTAAAGAGACCCAGTACTTC.

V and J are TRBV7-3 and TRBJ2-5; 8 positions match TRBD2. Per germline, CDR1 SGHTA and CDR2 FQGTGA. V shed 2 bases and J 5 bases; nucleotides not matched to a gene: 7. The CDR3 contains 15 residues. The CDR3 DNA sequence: TGTGCCAGCAGCTTAGGGCTAGCTAGCGGGGAGACCCAGTACTTC. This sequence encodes CASSLGLASGETQYF.

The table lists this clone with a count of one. Written as DNA, the CDR3 is TGTGCCAGTAGTATATTCGGTCGGGGGGTGGTCTACAATGAGCAGTTCTTC. Translating gives CASSIFGRGVVYNEQFF. The chain joins TRBV19 to TRBJ2-1; the match to TRBD2 covers 7 bases. This CDR3 is built from 17 residues. Germline V gene data show CDR1 as LNHDA and CDR2 as SQIVND (reference sequence). J gave up 3 bases and V 2 bases, and 10 bases lay outside the gene matches.

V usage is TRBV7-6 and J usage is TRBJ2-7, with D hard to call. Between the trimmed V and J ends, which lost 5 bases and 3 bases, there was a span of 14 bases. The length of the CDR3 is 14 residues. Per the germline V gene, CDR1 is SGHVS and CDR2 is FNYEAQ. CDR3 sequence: CASSVLRLFYEQYF. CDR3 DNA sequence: TGTGCCAGCAGCGTCCTCCGACTTTTCTACGAGCAGTACTTC.

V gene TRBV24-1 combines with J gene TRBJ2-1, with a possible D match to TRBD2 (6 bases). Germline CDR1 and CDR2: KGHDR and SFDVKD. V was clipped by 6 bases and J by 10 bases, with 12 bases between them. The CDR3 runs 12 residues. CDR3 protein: CATSSGSEEQFF. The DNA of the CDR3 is TGTGCCACCAGTAGCGGGTCAGAGGAGCAGTTCTTC.

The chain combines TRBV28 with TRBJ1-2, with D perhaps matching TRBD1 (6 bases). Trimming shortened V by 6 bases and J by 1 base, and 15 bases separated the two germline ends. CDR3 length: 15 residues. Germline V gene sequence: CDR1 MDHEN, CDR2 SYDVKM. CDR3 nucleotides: TGTGCCAGCAGGATAGCGACAGGCGATAACTATGGCTACACCTTC. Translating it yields CASRIATGDNYGYTF.

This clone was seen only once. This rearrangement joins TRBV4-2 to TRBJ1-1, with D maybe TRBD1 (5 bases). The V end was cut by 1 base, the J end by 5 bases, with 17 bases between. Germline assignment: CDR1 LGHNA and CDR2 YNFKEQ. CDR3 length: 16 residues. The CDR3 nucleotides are TGTGCCAGCAGCCAAGTTCTCATAGGGGTTGGAACTGAAGCTTTCTTT. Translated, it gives CASSQVLIGVGTEAFF.

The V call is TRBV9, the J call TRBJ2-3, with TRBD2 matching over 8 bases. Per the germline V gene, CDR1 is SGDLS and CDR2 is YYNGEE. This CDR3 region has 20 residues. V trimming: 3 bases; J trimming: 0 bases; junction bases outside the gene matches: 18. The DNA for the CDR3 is TGTGCCAGCAGCGCCTACGAGGCCGCTGGCGGGAGGTCTAGCACAGATACGCAGTATTTT. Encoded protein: CASSAYEAAGGRSSTDTQYF.

The DNA of the CDR3 is TGCAGCGTTGGCCGAAGGGGCTACGAGCAGTACTTC. Translation gives CSVGRRGYEQYF. This sequence joins TRBV29-1 and TRBJ2-7, with D possibly TRBD1 on 5 matching bases. This CDR3 contains 12 residues. V was pared by 4 bases and J by 3 bases, with 10 bases between. Looked up from germline, CDR1 is SQVTM and CDR2 is ANQGSEA.

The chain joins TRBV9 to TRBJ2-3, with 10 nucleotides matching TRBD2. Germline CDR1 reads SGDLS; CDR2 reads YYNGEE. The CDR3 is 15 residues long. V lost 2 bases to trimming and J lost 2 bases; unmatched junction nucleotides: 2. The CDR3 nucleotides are TGTGCCAGCAGCGTGCTAGCGGGAGTCACAGATACGCAGTATTTT. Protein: CASSVLAGVTDTQYF. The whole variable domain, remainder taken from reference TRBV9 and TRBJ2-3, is DSGVTQTPKHLITATGQRVTLRCSPRSGDLSVYWYQQSLDQGLQFLIQYYNGEERAKGNILERFSAQQFPDLHSELNLSSLELGDSALYFCASSVLAGVTDTQYFGPGTRLTVL.

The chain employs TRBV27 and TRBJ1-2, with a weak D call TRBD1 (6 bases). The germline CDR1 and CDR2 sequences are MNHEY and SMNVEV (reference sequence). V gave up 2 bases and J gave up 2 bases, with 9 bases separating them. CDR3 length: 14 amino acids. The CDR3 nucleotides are TGTGCCAGCAGTTTAACAGGGCCGAACTATGGCTACACCTTC. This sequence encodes CASSLTGPNYGYTF.

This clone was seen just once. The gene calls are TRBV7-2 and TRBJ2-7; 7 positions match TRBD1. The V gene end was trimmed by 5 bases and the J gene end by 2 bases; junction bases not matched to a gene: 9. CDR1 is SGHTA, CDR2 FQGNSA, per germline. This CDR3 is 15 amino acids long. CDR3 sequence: CASSPGTEIAYEQYF. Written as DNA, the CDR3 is TGTGCCAGCAGCCCAGGGACAGAGATTGCCTACGAGCAGTACTTC.

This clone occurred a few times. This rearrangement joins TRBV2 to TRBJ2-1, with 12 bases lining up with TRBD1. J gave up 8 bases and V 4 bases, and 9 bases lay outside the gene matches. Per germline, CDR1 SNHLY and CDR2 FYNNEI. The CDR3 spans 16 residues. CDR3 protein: CASSVGWGQGADEQFF. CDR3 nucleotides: TGTGCCAGCAGTGTGGGCTGGGGACAGGGGGCCGATGAGCAGTTCTTC. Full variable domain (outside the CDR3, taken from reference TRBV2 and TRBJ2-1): EPEVTQTPSHQVTQMGQEVILRCVPISNHLYFYWYRQILGQKVEFLVSFYNNEISEKSEIFDDQFSVERPDGSNFTLKIRSTKLEDSAMYFCASSVGWGQGADEQFFGPGTRLTVL.

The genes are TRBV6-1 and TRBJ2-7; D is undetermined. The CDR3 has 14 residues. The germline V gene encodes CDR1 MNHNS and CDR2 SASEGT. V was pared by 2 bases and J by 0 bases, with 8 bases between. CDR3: CASSEQKSSYEQYF. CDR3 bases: TGTGCCAGCAGTGAACAGAAAAGCTCCTACGAGCAGTACTTC.

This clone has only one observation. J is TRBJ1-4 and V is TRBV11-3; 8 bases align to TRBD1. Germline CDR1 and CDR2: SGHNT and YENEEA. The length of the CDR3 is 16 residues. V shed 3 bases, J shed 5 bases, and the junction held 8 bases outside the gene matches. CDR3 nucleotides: TGTGCCAGCAGCTTCAGGGGGCAGGGTGTCAATGAAAAACTGTTTTTT. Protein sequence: CASSFRGQGVNEKLFF.

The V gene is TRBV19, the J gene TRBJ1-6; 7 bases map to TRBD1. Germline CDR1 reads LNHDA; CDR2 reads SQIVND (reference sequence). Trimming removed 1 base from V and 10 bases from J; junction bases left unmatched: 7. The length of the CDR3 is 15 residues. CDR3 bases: TGTGCCAGTAGTATAGGAGAACAGGGGACGTCACCCCTCCACTTT. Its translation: CASSIGEQGTSPLHF.

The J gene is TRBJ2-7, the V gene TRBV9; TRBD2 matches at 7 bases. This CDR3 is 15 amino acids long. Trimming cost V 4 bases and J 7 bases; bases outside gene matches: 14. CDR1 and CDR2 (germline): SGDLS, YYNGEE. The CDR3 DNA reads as TGTGCCAGCAGCCCCTCCGGGACGCGGGAGCGGGAGCAGTACTTC. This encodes CASSPSGTREREQYF.

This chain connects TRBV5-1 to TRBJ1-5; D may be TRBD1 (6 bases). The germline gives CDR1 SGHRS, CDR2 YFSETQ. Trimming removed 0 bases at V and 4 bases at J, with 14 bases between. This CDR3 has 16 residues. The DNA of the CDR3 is TGCGCCAGCAGCTTGGTACCAGGGGAGGGGAATCAGCCCCAGCATTTT. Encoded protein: CASSLVPGEGNQPQHF. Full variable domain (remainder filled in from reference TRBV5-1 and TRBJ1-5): KAGVTQTPRYLIKTRGQQVTLSCSPISGHRSVSWYQQTPGQGLQFLFEYFSETQRNKGNFPGRFSGRQFSNSRSEMNVSTLELGDSALYLCASSLVPGEGNQPQHFGDGTRLSIL.

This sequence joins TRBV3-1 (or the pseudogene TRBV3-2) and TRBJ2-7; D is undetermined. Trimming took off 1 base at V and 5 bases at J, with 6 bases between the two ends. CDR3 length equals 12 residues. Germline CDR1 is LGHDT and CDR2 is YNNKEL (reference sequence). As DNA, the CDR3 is TGTGCCAGCAGCCAAGTTACACACGAGCAGTACTTC. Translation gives CASSQVTHEQYF.

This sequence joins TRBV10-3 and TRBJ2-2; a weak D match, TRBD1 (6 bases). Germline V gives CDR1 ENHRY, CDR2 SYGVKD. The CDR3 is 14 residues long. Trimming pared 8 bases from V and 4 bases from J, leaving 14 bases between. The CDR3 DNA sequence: TGTGCCATCGGTGGGGACATAATCACCGGGGAGCTGTTTTTT. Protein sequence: CAIGGDIITGELFF.

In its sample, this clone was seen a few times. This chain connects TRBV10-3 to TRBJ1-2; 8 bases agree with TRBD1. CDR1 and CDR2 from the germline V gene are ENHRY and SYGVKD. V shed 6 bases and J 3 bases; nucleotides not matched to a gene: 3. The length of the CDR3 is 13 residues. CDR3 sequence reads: CAIRPTGDYGYTF. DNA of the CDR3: TGTGCCATCAGGCCGACAGGGGACTATGGCTACACCTTC.

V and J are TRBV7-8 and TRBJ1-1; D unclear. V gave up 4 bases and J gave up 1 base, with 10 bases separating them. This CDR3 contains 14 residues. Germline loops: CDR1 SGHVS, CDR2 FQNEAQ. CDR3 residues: CASSSKPGNTEAFF. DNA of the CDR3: TGTGCCAGCAGCTCAAAGCCGGGGAACACTGAAGCTTTCTTT.

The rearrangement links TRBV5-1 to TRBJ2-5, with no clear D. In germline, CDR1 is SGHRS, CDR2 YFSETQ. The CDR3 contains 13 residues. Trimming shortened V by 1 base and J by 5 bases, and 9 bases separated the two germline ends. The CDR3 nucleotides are TGCGCCAGCAGCTTGCGTCCCGTGGAGACCCAGTACTTC. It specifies CASSLRPVETQYF.

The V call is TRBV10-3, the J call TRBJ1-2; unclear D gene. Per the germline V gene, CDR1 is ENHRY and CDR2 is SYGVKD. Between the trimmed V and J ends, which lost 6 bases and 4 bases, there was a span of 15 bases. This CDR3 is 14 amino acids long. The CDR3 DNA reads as TGTGCCATCAGCTCGTCTGTGAGTGGCTATGGCTACACCTTC. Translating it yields CAISSSVSGYGYTF.

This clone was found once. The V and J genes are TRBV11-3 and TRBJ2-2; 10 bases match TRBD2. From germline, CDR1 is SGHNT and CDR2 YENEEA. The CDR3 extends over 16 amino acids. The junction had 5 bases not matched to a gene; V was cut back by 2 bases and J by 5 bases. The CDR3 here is CASSLIAGGRTGELFF. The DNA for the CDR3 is TGTGCCAGCAGCTTAATAGCGGGAGGAAGGACCGGGGAGCTGTTTTTT. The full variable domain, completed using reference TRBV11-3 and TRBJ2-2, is EAGVVQSPRYKIIEKKQPVAFWCNPISGHNTLYWYLQNLGQGPELLIRYENEEAVDDSQLPKDRFSAERLKGVDSTLKIQPAELGDSAVYLCASSLIAGGRTGELFFGEGSRLTVL.

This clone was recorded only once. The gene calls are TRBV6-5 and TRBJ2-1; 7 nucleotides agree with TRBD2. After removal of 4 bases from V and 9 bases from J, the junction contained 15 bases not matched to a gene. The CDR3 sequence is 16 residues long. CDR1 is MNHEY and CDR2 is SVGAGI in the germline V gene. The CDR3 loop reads CASSSPQSRGGSEQFF. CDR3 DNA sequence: TGTGCCAGCAGTTCTCCCCAATCTCGGGGAGGGAGTGAGCAGTTCTTC.

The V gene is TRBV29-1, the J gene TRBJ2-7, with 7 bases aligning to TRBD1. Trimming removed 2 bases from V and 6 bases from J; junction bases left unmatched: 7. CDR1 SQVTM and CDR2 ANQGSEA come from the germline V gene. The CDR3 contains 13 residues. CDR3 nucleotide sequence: TGCAGCGTTGAAACAGGGGTGAGAGGCGAGCAGTACTTC. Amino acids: CSVETGVRGEQYF.

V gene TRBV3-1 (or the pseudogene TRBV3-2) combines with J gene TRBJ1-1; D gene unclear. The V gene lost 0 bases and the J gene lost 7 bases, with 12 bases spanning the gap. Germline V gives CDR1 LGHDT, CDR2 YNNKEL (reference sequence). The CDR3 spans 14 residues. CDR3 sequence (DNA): TGTGCCAGCAGCCAAGATCGCGGGTTTTATGAAGCTTTCTTT. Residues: CASSQDRGFYEAFF.